This passage covers 3 T cell receptor beta chains from one sample sequenced in a study of blood T cell repertoires in COVID-19. The protocol was immunoSEQ multiplex PCR, while the TCRdb copy is restricted to in-frame clones and leaves out a portion. This sample has about 190,000 clones, with roughly 78% found just once. The sample was peripheral blood. The receptors shown here come from a woman older than 75 with active or convalescent COVID-19.

The J gene is TRBJ2-5, the V gene TRBV19; a weak D match, TRBD2 (6 bases). This CDR3 contains 14 residues. Trimming left V 4 bases short and J 1 base short, with 10 bases between. Germline V gives CDR1 LNHDA, CDR2 SQIVND (reference sequence). CDR3 in DNA: TGTGCCAGTAGTACGGGACTCACCCAAGAGACCCAGTACTTC. Translated, it gives CASSTGLTQETQYF.

The chain recombines TRBV5-4 with TRBJ1-2; D not resolved. V dropped 0 bases and J dropped 8 bases, with 11 bases sitting between them. Germline V CDR1 and CDR2: SGHNT, YYREEE (reference sequence). This CDR3 contains 13 residues. In nucleotides, the CDR3 is TGTGCCAGCAGCTTGGCCGCTAGTCCCGGCTACACCTTC. This encodes CASSLAASPGYTF.

The gene calls are TRBV19 and TRBJ2-2, with 8 bases fitting TRBD2. This CDR3 is 17 amino acids long. After removal of 5 bases from V and 2 bases from J, the junction contained 10 bases not matched to a gene. Germline CDR1 reads LNHDA; CDR2 reads SQIVND (reference sequence). CDR3 coding DNA: TGTGCCAGTAGTCTCCTAGCGGGCATGTTTAACACCGGGGAGCTGTTTTTT. It specifies CASSLLAGMFNTGELFF. Full variable domain (missing parts from reference TRBV19 and TRBJ2-2): DGGITQSPKYLFRKEGQNVTLSCEQNLNHDAMYWYRQDPGQGLRLIYYSQIVNDFQKGDIAEGYSVSREKKESFPLTVTSAQKNPTAFYLCASSLLAGMFNTGELFFGEGSRLTVL.